This T cell receptor (beta chain) derives from a study of CD8+ T cells in alopecia areata (dated by TCRdb to 2016 to 2019). Regarding the complete study: The treated patients took part in an open-label pilot trial in which moderate-to-severe alopecia areata was treated with oral tofacitinib at 5 to 10 mg twice daily. Patients received tofacitinib for 6 to 18 months and were then followed off drug for 6 months to check for delayed response and recurrence. RNA came from the PAXgene miRNA kit for fixed scalp, the miRNeasy kit for PBMCs, and the RNeasy kit for mouse skin. Scalp clonality was compared among normal scalp (n=4), patchy alopecia areata scalp (n=8), and alopecia totalis/universalis scalp (n=8). Biopsies were taken from tofacitinib-treated patients at baseline and again at 4 and 24 weeks into treatment, and several of those patients also had a later scalp biopsy. To study T cell clonal expansion in alopecia areata, the researchers applied high-throughput TCRbeta sequencing to both the C3H/HeJ mouse model and human patients. In humans, TCRbeta sequencing was performed on scalp tissue and on sorted CD4+ and CD8+ peripheral blood T cells from healthy controls and from patients with patchy or totalis/universalis alopecia areata. TCRbeta CDR3 regions were amplified by immunoSEQ multiplex PCR using 35 Vbeta forward and 13 Jbeta reverse primers. The research as a whole found: Shared TCR sequences between patients were less evident than in mice, which may be partly attributable to HLA diversity in the patient population. Higher clonality and more expanded CD8+ clones were observed in lesional scalp than in normal scalp, particularly in alopecia totalis/universalis, a finding suggestive of antigenic drive. Scalp TCR repertoire analysis is complicated because resident alphabeta T cells in normal human skin are also sequenced, whereas mouse skin is dominated by gammadelta T cells.

This clone was counted only a few times. The antigen it recognizes is unknown. Base qualities are not provided; no much larger clone lies one nucleotide away. Library generation was performed with the immunoSEQ multiplex PCR assay. RNA was extracted from all samples and reverse transcribed into cDNA as template for TCR sequencing. SuperScript III was used for first-strand cDNA synthesis, primed with a 2:1 mix of oligo-dT and random hexamers. Amplification bias was assessed with a synthetic immune receptor repertoire, and residual bias was removed computationally. For the original study's pipeline: After raw reads were preprocessed to remove errors, the CDR3 was defined following IMGT conventions as running from the conserved cysteine to phenylalanine. To get clonality, Shannon entropy was normalized by log2 of the number of productive unique TCRs and the result was subtracted from 1. Whether scalp clones were CD4 or CD8 was inferred by matching scalp TCRbeta sequences against CD4 and CD8 repertoires sorted from blood. Held by TCRdb, this immuneACCESS table contains in-frame sequences only and omits some clones. Under half of the omission traces to an unresolved V gene where checked; the cause of the rest is unknown. That table is the source of V, J and clone size, and D and trimming were worked out from the DNA. In all, the sample holds 150,000 or so clones, and around three fifths of those were seen once. The ten largest clones add up to under 6.5% of the sample.

The time point label, as the study defines it: baseline before oral tofacitinib. Lesional scalp punch biopsies and peripheral blood were obtained from alopecia areata patients. PBMCs were isolated by density centrifugation and stained for CD3, CD4 and CD8, and CD4+ and CD8+ T cells were sorted on a FACSAria. In the germline V gene (reference sequence), CDR1 corresponds to PRHDT and CDR2 to FYEKMQ. V has 2 bases trimmed and J has 6 bases trimmed; junction bases matching no gene number 8. The CDR3 contains 16 residues, cysteine and phenylalanine counted. The only DNA kept is the CDR3, 48 bases in frame from the first base.

Recombination linked TRBV13 to TRBJ2-1, and TRBD2 aligns with 9 junction nucleotides. The sample consisted of CD4+ T cells sorted from blood, taken at week 0. This clonotype was obtained from a human donor with alopecia areata. The nucleotide sequence is TGTGCCAGCAGCTTACTCTGGCGGGGGGGCATCAATGAGCAGTTCTTC. It is translated as CASSLLWRGGINEQFF.